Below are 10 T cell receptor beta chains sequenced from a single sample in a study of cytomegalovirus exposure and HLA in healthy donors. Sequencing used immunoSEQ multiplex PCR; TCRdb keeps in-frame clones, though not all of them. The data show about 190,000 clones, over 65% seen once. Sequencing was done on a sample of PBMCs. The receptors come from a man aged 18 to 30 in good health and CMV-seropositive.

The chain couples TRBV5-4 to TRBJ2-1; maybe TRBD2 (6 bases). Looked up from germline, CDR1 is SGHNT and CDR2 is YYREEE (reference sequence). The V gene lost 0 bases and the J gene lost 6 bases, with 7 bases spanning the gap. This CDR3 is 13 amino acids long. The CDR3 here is CASSLVGSNEQFF. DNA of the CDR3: TGTGCCAGCAGCTTGGTCGGGAGCAATGAGCAGTTCTTC.

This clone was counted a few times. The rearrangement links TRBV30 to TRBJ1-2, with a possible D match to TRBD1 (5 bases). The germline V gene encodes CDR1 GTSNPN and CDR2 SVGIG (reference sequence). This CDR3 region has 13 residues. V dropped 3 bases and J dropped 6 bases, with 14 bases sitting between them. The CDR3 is CAWRPWGVDGYTF. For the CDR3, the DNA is TGTGCCTGGAGGCCCTGGGGGGTGGATGGCTACACCTTC.

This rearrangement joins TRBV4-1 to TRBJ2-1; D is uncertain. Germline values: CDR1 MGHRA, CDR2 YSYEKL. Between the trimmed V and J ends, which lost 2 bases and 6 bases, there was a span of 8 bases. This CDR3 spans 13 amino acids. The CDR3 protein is CASSQIPGNEQFF. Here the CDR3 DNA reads TGCGCCAGCAGCCAAATCCCAGGCAATGAGCAGTTCTTC.

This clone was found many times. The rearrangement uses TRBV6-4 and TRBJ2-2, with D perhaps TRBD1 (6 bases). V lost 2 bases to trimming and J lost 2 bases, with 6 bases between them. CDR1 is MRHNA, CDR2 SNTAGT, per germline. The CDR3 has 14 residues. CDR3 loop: CASSDGTNTGELFF. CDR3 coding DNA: TGTGCCAGCAGTGACGGGACAAACACCGGGGAGCTGTTTTTT.

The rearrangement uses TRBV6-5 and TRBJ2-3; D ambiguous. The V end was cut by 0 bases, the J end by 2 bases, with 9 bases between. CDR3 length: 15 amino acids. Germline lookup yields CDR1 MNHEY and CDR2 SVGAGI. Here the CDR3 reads CASSYSGSFTDTQYF. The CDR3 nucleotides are TGTGCCAGCAGTTACTCGGGCAGTTTCACAGATACGCAGTATTTT.

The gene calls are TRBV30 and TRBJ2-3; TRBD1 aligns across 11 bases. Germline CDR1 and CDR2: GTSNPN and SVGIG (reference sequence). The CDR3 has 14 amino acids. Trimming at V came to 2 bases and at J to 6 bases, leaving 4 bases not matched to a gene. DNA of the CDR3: TGTGCCTGGAGTACTGGGACAGGGGGGGATACGCAGTATTTT. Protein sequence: CAWSTGTGGDTQYF.

The CDR3 is CASSRGRTNTEAFF. For the CDR3, the DNA is TGTGCCAGTAGTAGGGGCAGAACGAACACTGAAGCTTTCTTT. V gene TRBV19 combines with J gene TRBJ1-1, with a possible D match to TRBD1 (5 bases). Germline values: CDR1 LNHDA, CDR2 SQIVND (reference sequence). V was pared by 4 bases and J by 1 base, with 10 bases between. This CDR3 comprises 14 residues. Using reference TRBV19 and TRBJ1-1 for the parts outside the CDR3, the full variable domain is DGGITQSPKYLFRKEGQNVTLSCEQNLNHDAMYWYRQDPGQGLRLIYYSQIVNDFQKGDIAEGYSVSREKKESFPLTVTSAQKNPTAFYLCASSRGRTNTEAFFGQGTRLTVV.

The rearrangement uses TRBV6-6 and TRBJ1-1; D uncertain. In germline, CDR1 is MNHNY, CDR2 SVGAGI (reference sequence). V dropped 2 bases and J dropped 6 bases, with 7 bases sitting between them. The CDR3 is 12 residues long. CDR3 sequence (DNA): TGTGCCAGCAGTTACATGGGAGCTGAAGCTTTCTTT. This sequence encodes CASSYMGAEAFF.

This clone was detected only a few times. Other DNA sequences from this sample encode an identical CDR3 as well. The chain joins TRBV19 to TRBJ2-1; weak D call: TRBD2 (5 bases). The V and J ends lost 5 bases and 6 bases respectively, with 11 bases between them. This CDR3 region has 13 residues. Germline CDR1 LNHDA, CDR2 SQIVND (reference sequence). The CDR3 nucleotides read TGTGCCAGTAGTTCTGGGAGAGGCAATGAGCAGTTCTTC. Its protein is CASSSGRGNEQFF.

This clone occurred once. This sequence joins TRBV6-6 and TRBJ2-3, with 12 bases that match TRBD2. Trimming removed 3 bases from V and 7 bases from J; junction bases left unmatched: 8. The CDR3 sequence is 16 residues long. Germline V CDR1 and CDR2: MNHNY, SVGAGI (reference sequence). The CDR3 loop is CASSYSSGRGSNTQYF. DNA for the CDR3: TGTGCCAGCAGTTATTCTAGCGGGAGGGGATCAAATACGCAGTATTTT.